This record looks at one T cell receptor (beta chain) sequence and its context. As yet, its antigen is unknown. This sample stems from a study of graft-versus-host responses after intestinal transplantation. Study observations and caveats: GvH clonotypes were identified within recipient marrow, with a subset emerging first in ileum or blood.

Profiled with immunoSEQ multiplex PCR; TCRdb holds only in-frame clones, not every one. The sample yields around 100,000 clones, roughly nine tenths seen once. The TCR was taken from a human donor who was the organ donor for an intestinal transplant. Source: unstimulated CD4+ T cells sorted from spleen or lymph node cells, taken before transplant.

CDR3 DNA: TGTGCCAGCGCCGGACAGGGCAGTGAAGCTTTCTTT. Translation gives CASAGQGSEAFF. This rearrangement joins TRBV2 to TRBJ1-1, with TRBD1 matching 8 bases. V was pared by 8 bases and J by 7 bases, with 6 bases of the junction left unmatched. The length of the CDR3 is 12 residues. Germline V gene lookup returns CDR1 SNHLY and CDR2 FYNNEI.